The text below deals with one T cell receptor beta chain. The sample belongs to a study of control samples from healthy donors and cancer patients. The CDR3 has 14 amino acids. Germline V gene sequence: CDR1 MDHEN, CDR2 SYDVKM. Trimming pared 2 bases from V and 2 bases from J, leaving 10 bases between. Assay used: immunoSEQ multiplex PCR; TCRdb lists only in-frame clones, some missing. The data contain around 110,000 clones, 85% to 95% of them singletons. The source of this sequence is a man aged 25-45 years in good health. Sequenced input: blood. This rearrangement joins TRBV28 to TRBJ2-7; a possible D gene is TRBD1 (6 bases). The CDR3 nucleotides are TGTGCCAGCAGTTTACAGGGGACCACCTACGAGCAGTACTTC. This translates into CASSLQGTTYEQYF.